The 18 T cell receptor beta chains below were found in one sample sequenced in a study of cytotoxic CD8 clonotypes in ibrutinib-treated CLL. Libraries were prepared by immunoSEQ multiplex PCR; TCRdb keeps only in-frame clonotypes and omits some of them. Of some 13,000 clones listed, more than 45% were seen once; the top ten hold 30% to 35%. Specimen: PBMCs, collected at a roughly 22-month disease-progression time point, from a patient treated with ibrutinib. The receptors here all came from a human donor with chronic lymphocytic leukemia.

The CDR3 DNA reads TGTGCCACCAGCAGTTATCAGGGATCTGAAGCTTTCTTT. This encodes CATSSYQGSEAFF. V is TRBV15 and J is TRBJ1-1, with a weak D call TRBD1 (5 bases). The germline V gene encodes CDR1 LNHNV and CDR2 YYDKDF (reference sequence). CDR3 length: 13 amino acids. V gave up 3 bases and J gave up 6 bases, with 11 bases separating them.

This clone was observed a few times. The chain combines TRBV10-2 with TRBJ2-7; D perhaps matches TRBD2 (6 bases). The CDR3 covers 12 residues. CDR1 is WSHSY and CDR2 is SAAADI in the germline V gene. Between the trimmed V and J ends, which lost 6 bases and 6 bases, there was a span of 12 bases. The CDR3 loop reads CASSVTGGEQYF. The CDR3 DNA follows: TGCGCCAGCAGCGTCACCGGGGGCGAGCAGTACTTC.

This chain connects TRBV11-2 to TRBJ2-3, with no clear D. The CDR3 contains 10 residues. CDR1 SGHAT and CDR2 FQNNGV come from the germline V gene. Between the trimmed V and J ends, which lost 8 bases and 6 bases, there was a span of 6 bases. The CDR3 sequence is CASFLDTQYF. CDR3 DNA sequence: TGTGCCAGCTTTCTGGATACGCAGTATTTT.

The J gene is TRBJ1-1, the V gene TRBV6-5, with D unclear. The V gene lost 2 bases and the J gene lost 5 bases, with 6 bases spanning the gap. Per germline, CDR1 MNHEY and CDR2 SVGAGI. There are 12 residues in the CDR3. Here the CDR3 reads CASSYEGTEAFF. In nucleotides, the CDR3 is TGTGCCAGCAGTTACGAAGGAACTGAAGCTTTCTTT.

The chain employs TRBV18 and TRBJ1-6; D is unresolved. V was clipped by 3 bases and J by 0 bases, with 9 bases between them. The length of the CDR3 is 16 residues. Germline CDR1 is KGHSH and CDR2 is LQKENI. CDR3 in DNA: TGTGCCAGCTCACCCACAGAGAGCTCCTATAATTCACCCCTCCACTTT. This gives the protein CASSPTESSYNSPLHF.

The chain employs TRBV7-2 and TRBJ1-2; D not resolved. Germline lookup yields CDR1 SGHTA and CDR2 FQGNSA. The CDR3 extends over 16 amino acids. Trimming shortened V by 5 bases and J by 1 base, and 17 bases separated the two germline ends. CDR3 sequence reads: CASSLYPDPLNYGYTF. The CDR3 DNA reads as TGTGCCAGCAGCCTATACCCGGATCCCCTTAACTATGGCTACACCTTC.

This clone has just a few counts. This chain uses TRBV6-5 with TRBJ1-2; 7 bases map to TRBD1. CDR1 and CDR2 (germline): MNHEY, SVGAGI. The CDR3 consists of 16 residues. V lost 3 bases and J lost 4; bases outside the gene matches: 11. This chain's CDR3 is CASSYDVRGLGYGYTF. In nucleotides, the CDR3 is TGTGCCAGCAGTTATGATGTTAGGGGGCTTGGCTATGGCTACACCTTC.

The chain couples TRBV11-2 to TRBJ1-1; 9 bases align to TRBD1. CDR1 is SGHAT, CDR2 FQNNGV, per germline. The CDR3 is 15 amino acids. J lost 5 bases, V lost 4 bases, and 8 bases had no gene match. The CDR3 DNA reads as TGTGCCAGCAGCTCTACAGGGGGCGCTGGGACTGAAGCTTTCTTT. Its translation is CASSSTGGAGTEAFF.

The J gene is TRBJ2-1, the V gene TRBV7-9; possibly TRBD1 for D (6 bases). The CDR3 covers 15 residues. Germline values: CDR1 SEHNR, CDR2 FQNEAQ (reference sequence). V was trimmed by 3 bases and J by 7 bases, leaving 16 bases between them. The CDR3 loop is CASSFGQGLKNEQFF. CDR3 bases: TGTGCCAGCAGCTTTGGCCAGGGGTTAAAGAATGAGCAGTTCTTC. The full variable domain, with the rest looked up from reference TRBV7-9 and TRBJ2-1, is DTGVSQNPRHKITKRGQNVTFRCDPISEHNRLYWYRQTLGQGPEFLTYFQNEAQLEKSRLLSDRFSAERPKGSFSTLEIQRTEQGDSAMYLCASSFGQGLKNEQFFGPGTRLTVL.

This chain connects TRBV11-2 to TRBJ2-5; no reliable D call. Germline CDR1 and CDR2: SGHAT and FQNNGV. The CDR3 has 14 residues. V lost 1 base and J lost 5, with 11 bases in between. CDR3 sequence (DNA): TGTGCCAGCAGCTTAGTGATGACCGGGGAGACCCAGTACTTC. It codes for CASSLVMTGETQYF.

The genes are TRBV13 and TRBJ2-7; 9 bases fit TRBD1. Unmatched junction bases numbered 3, after V lost 1 base and J lost 2 bases. CDR3 size: 15 residues. CDR1 is PRHDT and CDR2 is FYEKMQ in the germline V gene (reference sequence). The CDR3 DNA reads as TGTGCCAGCAGCTTAGCGGGACAGGGAACCTACGAGCAGTACTTC. This sequence encodes CASSLAGQGTYEQYF. The variable domain in full, with the rest retrieved from reference TRBV13 and TRBJ2-7, is AAGVIQSPRHLIKEKRETATLKCYPIPRHDTVYWYQQGPGQDPQFLISFYEKMQSDKGSIPDRFSAQQFSDYHSELNMSSLELGDSALYFCASSLAGQGTYEQYFGPGTRLTVT.

This clone was seen just once. The rearrangement joins TRBV10-2 to TRBJ2-7, with D uncertain. Trimming left V 6 bases short and J 2 bases short, with 5 bases between. The CDR3 runs to 11 residues. CDR1 is WSHSY, CDR2 SAAADI, per germline. CDR3 DNA: TGCGCCAGCAGGACAACCTACGAGCAGTACTTC. This translates into CASRTTYEQYF.

The chain couples TRBV7-9 to TRBJ2-1; 7 bases line up with TRBD1. Germline assignment: CDR1 SEHNR and CDR2 FQNEAQ (reference sequence). Losses at the gene ends were 0 bases for V and 9 bases for J; bases not matched to a gene: 5. This CDR3 has 14 residues. The CDR3 loop is CASSLAAGGAEQFF. The CDR3 DNA sequence: TGTGCCAGCAGCTTAGCGGCAGGGGGTGCTGAGCAGTTCTTC.

The chain uses TRBV5-1 and TRBJ1-1; the D is unclear. CDR1 and CDR2 from the germline V gene are SGHRS and YFSETQ. The germline V and J ends were trimmed by 0 bases and 0 bases, with 6 bases remaining between them. CDR3 size: 14 residues. The CDR3 spells CASSLVALNTEAFF. The CDR3 DNA follows: TGCGCCAGCAGCTTGGTAGCCTTGAACACTGAAGCTTTCTTT.

CDR3 coding DNA: TGCGCCAGCAGATACGCATTCGGGATAGATCAAGAGACCCAGTACTTC. Its protein is CASRYAFGIDQETQYF. This chain connects TRBV5-1 to TRBJ2-5; perhaps TRBD2 as D (5 bases). Between the trimmed V and J ends, which lost 5 bases and 2 bases, there was a span of 19 bases. The CDR3 is 16 residues long. The germline gives CDR1 SGHRS, CDR2 YFSETQ.

The V and J genes are TRBV4-1 and TRBJ2-7, with unresolved D. Germline V gives CDR1 MGHRA, CDR2 YSYEKL. Trimming pared 1 base from V and 6 bases from J, leaving 7 bases between. CDR3 length equals 12 residues. The CDR3 loop reads CASSQVALEQYF. The CDR3 bases are TGCGCCAGCAGCCAAGTGGCCCTCGAGCAGTACTTC.

The rearrangement uses TRBV5-1 and TRBJ2-5; TRBD2 matches at 10 bases. Germline V gene data show CDR1 as SGHRS and CDR2 as YFSETQ. V shed 0 bases, J shed 0 bases, and the junction held 2 bases outside the gene matches. The CDR3 loop spans 16 amino acids. The CDR3 spells CASSLVLAGYQETQYF. CDR3 nucleotides: TGCGCCAGCAGCTTGGTACTAGCGGGGTACCAAGAGACCCAGTACTTC.

The chain links TRBV29-1 to TRBJ2-7; D gene unclear. The CDR3 sequence is 13 residues long. Germline V CDR1 and CDR2: SQVTM, ANQGSEA. Trimming took 6 bases from V and 2 from J, leaving 14 bases between them. The CDR3 coding sequence is TGCAGCGTCGCGTCCCCTGCTACCTACGAGCAGTACTTC. Its translation: CSVASPATYEQYF.